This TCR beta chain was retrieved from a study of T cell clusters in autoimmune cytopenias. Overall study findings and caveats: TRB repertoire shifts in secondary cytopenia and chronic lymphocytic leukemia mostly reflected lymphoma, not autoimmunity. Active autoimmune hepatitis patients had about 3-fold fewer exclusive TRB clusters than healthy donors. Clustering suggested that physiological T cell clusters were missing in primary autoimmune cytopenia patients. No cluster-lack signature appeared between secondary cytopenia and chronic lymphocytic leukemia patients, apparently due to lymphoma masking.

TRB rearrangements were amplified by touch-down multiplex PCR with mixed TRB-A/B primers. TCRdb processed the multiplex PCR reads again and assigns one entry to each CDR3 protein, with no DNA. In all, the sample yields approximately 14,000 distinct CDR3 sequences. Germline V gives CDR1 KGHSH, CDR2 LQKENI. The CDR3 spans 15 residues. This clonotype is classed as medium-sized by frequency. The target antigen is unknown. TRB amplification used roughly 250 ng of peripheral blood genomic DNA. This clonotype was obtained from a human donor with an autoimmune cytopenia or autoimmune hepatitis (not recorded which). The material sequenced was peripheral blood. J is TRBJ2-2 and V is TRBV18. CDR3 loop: CASSPGETNTGELFF.